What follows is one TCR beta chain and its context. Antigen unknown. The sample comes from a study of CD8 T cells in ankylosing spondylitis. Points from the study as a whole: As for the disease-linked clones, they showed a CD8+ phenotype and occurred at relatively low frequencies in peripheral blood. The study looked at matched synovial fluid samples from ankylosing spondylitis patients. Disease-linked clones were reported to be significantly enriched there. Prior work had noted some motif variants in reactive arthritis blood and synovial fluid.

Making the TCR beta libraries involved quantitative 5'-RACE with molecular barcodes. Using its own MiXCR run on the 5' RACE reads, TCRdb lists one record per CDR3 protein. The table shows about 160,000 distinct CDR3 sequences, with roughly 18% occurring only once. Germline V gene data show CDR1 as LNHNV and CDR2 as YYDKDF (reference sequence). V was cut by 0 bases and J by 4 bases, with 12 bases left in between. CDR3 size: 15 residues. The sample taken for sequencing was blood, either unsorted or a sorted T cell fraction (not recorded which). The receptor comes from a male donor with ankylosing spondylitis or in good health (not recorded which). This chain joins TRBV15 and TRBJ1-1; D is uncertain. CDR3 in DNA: TGTGCCACCAGCAGAGATCGCGGGTTTTCCACTGAAGCTTTCTTT. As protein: CATSRDRGFSTEAFF.